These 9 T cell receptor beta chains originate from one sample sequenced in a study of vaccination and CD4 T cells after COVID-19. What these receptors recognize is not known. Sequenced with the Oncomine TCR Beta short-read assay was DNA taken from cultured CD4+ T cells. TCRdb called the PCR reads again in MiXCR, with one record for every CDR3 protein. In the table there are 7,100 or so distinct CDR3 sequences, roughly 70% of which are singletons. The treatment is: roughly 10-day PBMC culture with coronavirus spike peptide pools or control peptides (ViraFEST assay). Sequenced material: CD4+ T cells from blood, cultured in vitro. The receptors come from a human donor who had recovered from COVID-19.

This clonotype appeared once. CDR3 residues: CATQGRSTDTQYF. The CDR3 bases are TGTGCCACTCAAGGACGTAGCACAGATACGCAGTATTTT. The chain combines TRBV28 with TRBJ2-3; D remains ambiguous. The CDR3 is 13 amino acids. From germline, CDR1 is MDHEN and CDR2 SYDVKM. Trimming left V 10 bases short and J 0 bases short, with 11 bases between.

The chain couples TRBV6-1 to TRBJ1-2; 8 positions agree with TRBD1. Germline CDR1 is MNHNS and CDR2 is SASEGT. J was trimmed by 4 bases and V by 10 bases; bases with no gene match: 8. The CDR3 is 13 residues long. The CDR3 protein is CATASGGGYGYTF. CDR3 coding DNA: TGTGCCACCGCATCAGGGGGCGGCTATGGCTACACCTTC.

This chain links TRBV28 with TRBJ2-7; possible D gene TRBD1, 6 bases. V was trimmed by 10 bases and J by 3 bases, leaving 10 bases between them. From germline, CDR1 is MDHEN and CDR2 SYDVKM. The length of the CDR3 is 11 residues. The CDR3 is CATIRGYEQYF. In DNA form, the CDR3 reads TGTGCCACAATCAGGGGCTACGAGCAGTACTTC.

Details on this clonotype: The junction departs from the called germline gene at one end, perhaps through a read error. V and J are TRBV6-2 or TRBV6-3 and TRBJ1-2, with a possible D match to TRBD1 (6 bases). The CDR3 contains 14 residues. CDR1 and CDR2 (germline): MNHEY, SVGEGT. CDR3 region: CASTATGKRYGFTF. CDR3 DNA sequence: TGTGCCAGCACGGCTACAGGGAAACGCTATGGCTTCACCTTC.

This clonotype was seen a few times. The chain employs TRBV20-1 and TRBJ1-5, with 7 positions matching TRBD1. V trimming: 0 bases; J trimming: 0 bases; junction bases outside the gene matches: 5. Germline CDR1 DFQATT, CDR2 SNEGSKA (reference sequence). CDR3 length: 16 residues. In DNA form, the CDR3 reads TGCAGTGCTAGAGACAGGGGGGGAAATAGCAATCAGCCCCAGCATTTT. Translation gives CSARDRGGNSNQPQHF.

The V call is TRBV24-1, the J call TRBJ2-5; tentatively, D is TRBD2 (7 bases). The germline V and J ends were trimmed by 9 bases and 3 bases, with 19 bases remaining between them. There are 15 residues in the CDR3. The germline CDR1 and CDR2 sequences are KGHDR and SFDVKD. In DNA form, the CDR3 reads TGTGCCACCGGAAAGAGGGGGAGGGAGAAAGAGACCCAGTACTTC. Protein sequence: CATGKRGREKETQYF.

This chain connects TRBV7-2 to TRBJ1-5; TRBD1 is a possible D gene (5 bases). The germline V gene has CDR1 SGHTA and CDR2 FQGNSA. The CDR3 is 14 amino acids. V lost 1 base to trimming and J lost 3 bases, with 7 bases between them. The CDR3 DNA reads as TGTGCCAGCAGCTTAGGGGACCCCAATCAGCCCCAGCATTTT. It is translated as CASSLGDPNQPQHF.

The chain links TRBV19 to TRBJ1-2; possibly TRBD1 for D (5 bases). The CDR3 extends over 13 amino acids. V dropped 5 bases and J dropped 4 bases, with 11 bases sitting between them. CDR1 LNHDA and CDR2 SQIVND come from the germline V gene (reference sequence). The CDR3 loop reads CASSRPDIYGYTF. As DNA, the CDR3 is TGTGCCAGTAGTCGCCCGGACATCTATGGCTACACCTTC. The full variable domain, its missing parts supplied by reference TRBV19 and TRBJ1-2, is DGGITQSPKYLFRKEGQNVTLSCEQNLNHDAMYWYRQDPGQGLRLIYYSQIVNDFQKGDIAEGYSVSREKKESFPLTVTSAQKNPTAFYLCASSRPDIYGYTFGSGTRLTVV.

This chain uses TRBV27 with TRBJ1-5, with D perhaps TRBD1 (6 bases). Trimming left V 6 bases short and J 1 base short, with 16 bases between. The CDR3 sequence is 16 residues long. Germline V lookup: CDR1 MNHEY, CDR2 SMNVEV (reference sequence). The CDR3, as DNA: TGTGCCAGCAGGGAGGGGGGCTGGAGGAGCAATCAGCCCCAGCATTTT. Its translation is CASREGGWRSNQPQHF.